This T cell receptor (beta chain) was documented in a study of blood T cell repertoires in COVID-19. Study-level information: Specimens from acute and convalescent COVID-19 originated in the United States, Italy and Spain.

Per the original methods: Estimated nucleated cell counts came from reference gene primer amplification. The repertoire was sequenced with immunoSEQ multiplex PCR; TCRdb's copy has only in-frame clones and lacks some. The V and J calls and clone size come from that table; D and trimming were worked out from the DNA. The data show around 150,000 clones, about 85% seen once. The CDR3 has 13 residues. J was trimmed by 3 bases and V by 5 bases; bases with no gene match: 4. The sequence came from a woman between 55 and 75 years old with active or convalescent COVID-19. The chain links TRBV12-3 or TRBV12-4 to TRBJ2-7; 7 bases are a match to TRBD1. The sequenced sample was peripheral blood. The CDR3 region is CASSQNRGYEQYF. The CDR3 nucleotides are TGTGCCAGCAGTCAAAACAGGGGCTACGAGCAGTACTTC.